The rows below give T cell receptor beta chains drawn from one sample of a study of Graves' ophthalmopathy and Graves' hyperthyroidism. TCRdb independently ran MiXCR on the multiplex PCR reads; one entry per CDR3 protein. The data contain some 170,000 distinct CDR3 sequences, 35% to 45% of them singletons. Sequenced: peripheral blood. These receptors were taken from a man aged 30 to 45 with Graves' ophthalmopathy. Both conserved end residues are part of each CDR3. A D gene is named only where the DNA matches it firmly. Only some rows state a clone size, as once, few, many or a class for expanded clones.

abundance: once; d_gene: NA; j_gene: TRBJ2-2; v_gene: TRBV9; CDR3aa: CASSLGPHTGELFF; CDR3nt: TGTGCCAGCAGTTTGGGACCACACACCGGGGAGCTGTTTTTT
abundance: NA; d_gene: TRBD2; j_gene: TRBJ2-7; v_gene: TRBV28; CDR3aa: CASSLSGGGEQYF; CDR3nt: TGTGCCAGCAGTTTATCGGGGGGTGGTGAGCAGTACTTC
abundance: NA; d_gene: TRBD1; j_gene: TRBJ2-5; v_gene: TRBV12-3/TRBV12-4; CDR3aa: CASSRDRAFETQYF; CDR3nt: TGTGCCAGCAGTCGGGACAGGGCCTTTGAGACCCAGTACTTC
abundance: NA; d_gene: NA; j_gene: TRBJ1-5; v_gene: TRBV12-3/TRBV12-4; CDR3aa: CASSLDASQPQHF; CDR3nt: TGTGCCAGCAGTTTGGACGCGAGTCAGCCCCAGCATTTT
abundance: once; d_gene: TRBD2; j_gene: TRBJ2-5; v_gene: TRBV28; CDR3aa: CASSLSGTRETQYF; CDR3nt: TGTGCCAGCAGTTTGTCCGGGACTAGGGAGACCCAGTACTTC
abundance: NA; d_gene: NA; j_gene: TRBJ2-7; v_gene: TRBV6-2/TRBV6-3; CDR3aa: CASSYEGRYEQYF; CDR3nt: TGTGCCAGCAGTTACGAGGGCCGTTACGAGCAGTACTTC
abundance: many; d_gene: NA; j_gene: TRBJ2-4; v_gene: TRBV19; CDR3aa: CASSIIPGQRAKNIQYF; CDR3nt: TGTGCCAGTAGTATTATACCGGGACAAAGGGCCAAAAACATTCAGTACTTC
abundance: many; d_gene: NA; j_gene: TRBJ2-7; v_gene: TRBV3-1; CDR3aa: CASSQGVPPFEQYF; CDR3nt: TGTGCCAGCAGCCAAGGCGTCCCTCCCTTCGAGCAGTACTTC
abundance: once; d_gene: NA; j_gene: TRBJ1-2; v_gene: TRBV6-1; CDR3aa: CASSSRGGPNYGYTF; CDR3nt: TGTGCCAGCAGCTCCCGGGGCGGACCTAACTATGGCTACACCTTC
abundance: once; d_gene: TRBD2; j_gene: TRBJ2-5; v_gene: TRBV6-2/TRBV6-3; CDR3aa: CASSRAGHQETQYF; CDR3nt: TGTGCCAGCAGCAGAGCGGGACACCAAGAGACCCAGTACTTC
abundance: many; d_gene: NA; j_gene: TRBJ1-3; v_gene: TRBV29-1; CDR3aa: CSVGDNTIYF; CDR3nt: TGCAGCGTTGGGGACAACACCATATATTTT
abundance: NA; d_gene: NA; j_gene: TRBJ1-1; v_gene: TRBV6-5; CDR3aa: CASSYSRSYAEAFF; CDR3nt: TGTGCCAGCAGTTACTCGAGGTCGTACGCTGAAGCTTTCTTT
abundance: many; d_gene: NA; j_gene: TRBJ1-5; v_gene: TRBV6-2/TRBV6-3; CDR3aa: CASSYSLSQPQHF; CDR3nt: TGTGCCAGCAGTTACTCCCTTAGTCAGCCCCAGCATTTT
abundance: once; d_gene: NA; j_gene: TRBJ1-3; v_gene: TRBV6-1; CDR3aa: CASRVRSGNTIYF; CDR3nt: TGTGCCAGCAGGGTTCGCTCTGGAAACACCATATATTTT
abundance: NA; d_gene: TRBD1; j_gene: TRBJ2-7; v_gene: TRBV20-1; CDR3aa: CSARDWDRSTYEQYF; CDR3nt: TGCAGTGCTAGAGATTGGGACAGGAGTACCTACGAGCAGTACTTC
abundance: many; d_gene: NA; j_gene: TRBJ1-2; v_gene: TRBV27; CDR3aa: CASSSNVGQQHYGYTF; CDR3nt: TGTGCCAGCAGTTCAAATGTTGGACAGCAACACTATGGCTACACCTTC
abundance: many; d_gene: NA; j_gene: TRBJ1-1; v_gene: TRBV28; CDR3aa: CASKRPDWGTEAFF; CDR3nt: TGTGCCAGCAAAAGACCGGACTGGGGCACTGAAGCTTTCTTT
abundance: NA; d_gene: NA; j_gene: TRBJ2-7; v_gene: TRBV15; CDR3aa: CATSRGAAESSGQYF; CDR3nt: TGTGCCACCAGCAGAGGGGCAGCCGAATCCTCGGGGCAGTACTTC
abundance: NA; d_gene: NA; j_gene: TRBJ1-6; v_gene: TRBV7-2; CDR3aa: CASSPLSASPLHF; CDR3nt: TGTGCCAGCAGCCCGCTCTCTGCCTCACCCCTCCACTTT
abundance: NA; d_gene: NA; j_gene: TRBJ2-7; v_gene: TRBV6-5; CDR3aa: CASSYRSSYEQYF; CDR3nt: TGTGCCAGCAGTTACAGGAGCTCCTACGAGCAGTACTTC
abundance: NA; d_gene: NA; j_gene: TRBJ1-1; v_gene: TRBV12-3/TRBV12-4; CDR3aa: CASSHPGENTEAFF; CDR3nt: TGTGCCAGCAGCCATCCAGGTGAGAACACTGAAGCTTTCTTT
abundance: NA; d_gene: NA; j_gene: TRBJ2-7; v_gene: TRBV28; CDR3aa: CASSFQGLGTYEQYF; CDR3nt: TGTGCCAGCAGTTTTCAGGGGCTGGGAACCTACGAGCAGTACTTC
abundance: many; d_gene: NA; j_gene: TRBJ1-2; v_gene: TRBV27; CDR3aa: CASSLDGFYGYTF; CDR3nt: TGTGCCAGCAGTTTAGACGGGTTTTATGGCTACACCTTC
abundance: many; d_gene: NA; j_gene: TRBJ1-3; v_gene: TRBV19; CDR3aa: CASSIWDSGNTIYF; CDR3nt: TGTGCCAGTAGTATCTGGGACTCTGGAAACACCATATATTTT